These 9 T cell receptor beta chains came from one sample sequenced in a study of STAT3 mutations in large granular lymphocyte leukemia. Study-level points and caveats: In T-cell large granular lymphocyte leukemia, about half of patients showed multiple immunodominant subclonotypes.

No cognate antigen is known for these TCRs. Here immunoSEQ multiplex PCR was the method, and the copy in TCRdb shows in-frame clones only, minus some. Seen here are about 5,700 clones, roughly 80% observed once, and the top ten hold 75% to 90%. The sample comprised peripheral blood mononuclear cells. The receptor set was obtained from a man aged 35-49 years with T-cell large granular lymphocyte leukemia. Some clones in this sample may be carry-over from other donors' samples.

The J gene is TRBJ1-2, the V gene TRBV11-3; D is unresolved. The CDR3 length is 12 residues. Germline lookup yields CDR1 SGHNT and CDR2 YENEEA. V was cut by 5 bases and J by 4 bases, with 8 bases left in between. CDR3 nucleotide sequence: TGTGCCAGCAGCAAACAGTCCTATGGCTACACCTTC. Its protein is CASSKQSYGYTF.

CDR3 in amino acids: CASIKAGLALYEQYF. CDR3 DNA: TGTGCCAGCATTAAAGCAGGCCTTGCCCTCTACGAGCAGTACTTC. This chain joins TRBV28 and TRBJ2-7, with D unresolved. CDR3 length equals 15 residues. Per the germline V gene, CDR1 is MDHEN and CDR2 is SYDVKM. Trimming took off 7 bases at V and 3 bases at J, with 19 bases between the two ends.

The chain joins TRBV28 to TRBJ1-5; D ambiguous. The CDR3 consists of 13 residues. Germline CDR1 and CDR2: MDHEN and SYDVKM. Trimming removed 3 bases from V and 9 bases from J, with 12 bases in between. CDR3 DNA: TGTGCCAGCAGTTTTGAGGGTAGACTGCCCCAGCATTTT. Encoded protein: CASSFEGRLPQHF.

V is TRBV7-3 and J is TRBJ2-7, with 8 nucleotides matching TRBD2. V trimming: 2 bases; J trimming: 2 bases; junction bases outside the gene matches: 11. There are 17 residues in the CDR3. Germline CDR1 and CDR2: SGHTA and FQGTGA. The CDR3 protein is CASSLQPRLARPYEQYF. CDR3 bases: TGTGCCAGCAGCTTACAACCCCGACTAGCGAGACCCTACGAGCAGTACTTC.

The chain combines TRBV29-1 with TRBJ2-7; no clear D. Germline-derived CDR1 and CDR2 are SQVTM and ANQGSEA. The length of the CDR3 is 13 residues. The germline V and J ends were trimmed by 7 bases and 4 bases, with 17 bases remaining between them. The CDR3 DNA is TGCAGCGCAGAATCACCTGACGCTTACGAGCAGTACTTC. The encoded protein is CSAESPDAYEQYF.

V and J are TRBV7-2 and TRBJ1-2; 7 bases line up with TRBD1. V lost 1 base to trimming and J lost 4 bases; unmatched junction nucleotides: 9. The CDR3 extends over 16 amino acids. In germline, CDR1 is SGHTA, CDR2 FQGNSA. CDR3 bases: TGTGCCAGCAGCTTAGATGGAGGGGGCAGTATCTATGGCTACACCTTC. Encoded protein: CASSLDGGGSIYGYTF.

The CDR3 sequence: CASRLTSGRNNEQFF. CDR3 nucleotides: TGTGCCAGCAGACTGACTAGCGGGAGAAACAATGAGCAGTTCTTC. J is TRBJ2-1 and V is TRBV28; 12 bases line up with TRBD2. V lost 6 bases to trimming and J lost 5 bases; unmatched junction nucleotides: 5. The CDR3 runs to 15 residues. Per germline, CDR1 MDHEN and CDR2 SYDVKM.

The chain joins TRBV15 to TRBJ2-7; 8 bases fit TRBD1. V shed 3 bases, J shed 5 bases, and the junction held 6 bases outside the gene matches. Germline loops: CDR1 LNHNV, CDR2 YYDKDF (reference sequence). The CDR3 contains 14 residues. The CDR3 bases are TGTGCCACCAGCAGGGGGGACAGGAGGAACGAGCAGTACTTC. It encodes CATSRGDRRNEQYF.

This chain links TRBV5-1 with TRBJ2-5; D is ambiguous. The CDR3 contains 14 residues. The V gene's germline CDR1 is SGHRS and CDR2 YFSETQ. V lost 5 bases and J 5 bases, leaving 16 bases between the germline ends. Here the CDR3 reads CASRFGLPEETQYF. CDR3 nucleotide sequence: TGCGCCAGCAGGTTCGGGCTGCCGGAGGAGACCCAGTACTTC.